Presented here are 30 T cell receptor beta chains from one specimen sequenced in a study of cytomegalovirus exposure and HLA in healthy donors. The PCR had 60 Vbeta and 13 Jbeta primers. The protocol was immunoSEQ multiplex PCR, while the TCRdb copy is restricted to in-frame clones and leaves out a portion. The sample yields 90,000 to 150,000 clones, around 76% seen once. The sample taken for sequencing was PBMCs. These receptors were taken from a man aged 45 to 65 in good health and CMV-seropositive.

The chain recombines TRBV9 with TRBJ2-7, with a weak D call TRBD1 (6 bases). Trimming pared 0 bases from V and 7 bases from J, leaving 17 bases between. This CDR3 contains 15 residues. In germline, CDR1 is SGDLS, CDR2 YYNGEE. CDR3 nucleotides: TGTGCCAGCAGCGTAGAGGGACAAGGGGTTGCAGAGCAGTACTTC. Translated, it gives CASSVEGQGVAEQYF.

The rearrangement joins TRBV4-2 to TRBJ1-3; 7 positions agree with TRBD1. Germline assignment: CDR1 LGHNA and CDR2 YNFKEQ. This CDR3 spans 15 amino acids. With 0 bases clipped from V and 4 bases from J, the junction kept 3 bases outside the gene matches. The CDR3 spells CASSQDEQGGNTIYF. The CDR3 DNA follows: TGTGCCAGCAGCCAAGATGAACAGGGGGGAAACACCATATATTTT.

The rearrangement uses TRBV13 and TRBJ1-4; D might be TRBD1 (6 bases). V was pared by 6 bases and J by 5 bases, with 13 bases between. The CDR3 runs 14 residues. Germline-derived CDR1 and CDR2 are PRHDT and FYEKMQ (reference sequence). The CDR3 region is CASRYQGRNEKLFF. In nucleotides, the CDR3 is TGTGCCAGCAGATACCAGGGGCGCAATGAAAAACTGTTTTTT. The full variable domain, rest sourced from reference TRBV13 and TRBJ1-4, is AAGVIQSPRHLIKEKRETATLKCYPIPRHDTVYWYQQGPGQDPQFLISFYEKMQSDKGSIPDRFSAQQFSDYHSELNMSSLELGDSALYFCASRYQGRNEKLFFGSGTQLSVL.

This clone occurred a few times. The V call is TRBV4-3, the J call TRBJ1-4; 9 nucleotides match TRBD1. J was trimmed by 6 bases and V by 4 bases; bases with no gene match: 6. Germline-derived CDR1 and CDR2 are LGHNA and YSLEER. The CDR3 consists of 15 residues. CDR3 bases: TGCGCCAGCAGCCGAACGACAGGGGGAGATGAAAAACTGTTTTTT. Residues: CASSRTTGGDEKLFF.

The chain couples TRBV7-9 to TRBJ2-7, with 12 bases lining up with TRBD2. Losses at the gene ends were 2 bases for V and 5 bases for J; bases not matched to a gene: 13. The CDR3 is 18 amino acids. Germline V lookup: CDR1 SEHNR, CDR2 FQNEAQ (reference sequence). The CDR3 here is CASSLNWGTSGRSHEQYF. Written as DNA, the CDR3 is TGTGCCAGCAGCTTAAATTGGGGTACTAGCGGGAGGAGCCACGAGCAGTACTTC.

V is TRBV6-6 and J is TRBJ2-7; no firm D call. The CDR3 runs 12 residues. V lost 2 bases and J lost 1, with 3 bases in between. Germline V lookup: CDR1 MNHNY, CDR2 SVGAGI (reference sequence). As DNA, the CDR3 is TGTGCCAGCAGTTACCCTTCCTACGAGCAGTACTTC. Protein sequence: CASSYPSYEQYF.

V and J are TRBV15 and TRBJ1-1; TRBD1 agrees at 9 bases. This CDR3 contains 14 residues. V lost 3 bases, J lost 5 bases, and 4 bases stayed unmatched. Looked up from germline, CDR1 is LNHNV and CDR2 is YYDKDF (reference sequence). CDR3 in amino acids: CATSRDRGWTEAFF. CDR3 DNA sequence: TGTGCCACCAGCAGGGACAGGGGTTGGACTGAAGCTTTCTTT.

The CDR3, as DNA: TGTGCCAGCAGCCGGGACAGGGCTGAAGCTTTCTTT. Encoded protein: CASSRDRAEAFF. The genes are TRBV2 and TRBJ1-1, with TRBD1 identical over 9 bases. V was clipped by 6 bases and J by 6 bases; unmatched bases: 2. The germline V gene encodes CDR1 SNHLY and CDR2 FYNNEI. The length of the CDR3 is 12 residues.

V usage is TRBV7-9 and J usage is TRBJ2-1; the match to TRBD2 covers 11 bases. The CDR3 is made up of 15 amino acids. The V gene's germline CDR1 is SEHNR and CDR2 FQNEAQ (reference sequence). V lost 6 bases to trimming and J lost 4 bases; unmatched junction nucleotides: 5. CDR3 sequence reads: CASRSGTSGYNEQFF. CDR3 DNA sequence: TGTGCCAGCAGGTCCGGGACTAGCGGTTACAATGAGCAGTTCTTC.

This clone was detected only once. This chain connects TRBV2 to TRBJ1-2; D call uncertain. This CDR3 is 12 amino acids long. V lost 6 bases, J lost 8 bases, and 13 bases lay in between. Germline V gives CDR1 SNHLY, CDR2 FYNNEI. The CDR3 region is CASRPWAAGYTF. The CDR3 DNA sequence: TGTGCCAGCAGGCCATGGGCAGCAGGCTACACCTTC.

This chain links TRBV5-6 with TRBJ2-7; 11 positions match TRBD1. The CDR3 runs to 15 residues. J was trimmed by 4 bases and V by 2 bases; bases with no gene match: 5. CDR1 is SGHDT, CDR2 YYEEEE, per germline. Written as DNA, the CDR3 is TGTGCCAGCAGCTTTGCCGGGACAGGGGGGTACGAGCAGTACTTC. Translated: CASSFAGTGGYEQYF.

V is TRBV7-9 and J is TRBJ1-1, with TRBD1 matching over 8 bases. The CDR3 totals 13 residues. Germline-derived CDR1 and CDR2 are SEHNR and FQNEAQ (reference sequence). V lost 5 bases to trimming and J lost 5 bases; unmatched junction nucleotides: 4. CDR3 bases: TGTGCCAGCAGCCCACGACAGGGGACTGAAGCTTTCTTT. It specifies CASSPRQGTEAFF.

CDR3 residues: CASSFRGGNSGANVLTF. The CDR3 nucleotides read TGTGCCAGCAGCTTTAGGGGGGGGAACTCTGGGGCCAACGTCCTGACTTTC. The chain uses TRBV11-3 and TRBJ2-6, with D possibly TRBD2 on 7 matching bases. The length of the CDR3 is 17 residues. Germline V lookup: CDR1 SGHNT, CDR2 YENEEA. Between the trimmed V and J ends, which lost 3 bases and 0 bases, there was a span of 12 bases.

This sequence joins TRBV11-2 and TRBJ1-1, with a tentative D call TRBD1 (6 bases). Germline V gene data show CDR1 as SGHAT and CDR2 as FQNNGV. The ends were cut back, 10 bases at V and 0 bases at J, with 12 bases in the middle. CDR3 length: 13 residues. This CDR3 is CATGGPLNTEAFF. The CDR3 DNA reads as TGTGCCACCGGGGGGCCCCTGAACACTGAAGCTTTCTTT. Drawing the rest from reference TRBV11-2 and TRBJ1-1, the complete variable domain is EAGVAQSPRYKIIEKRQSVAFWCNPISGHATLYWYQQILGQGPKLLIQFQNNGVVDDSQLPKDRFSAERLKGVDSTLKIQPAKLEDSAVYLCATGGPLNTEAFFGQGTRLTVV.

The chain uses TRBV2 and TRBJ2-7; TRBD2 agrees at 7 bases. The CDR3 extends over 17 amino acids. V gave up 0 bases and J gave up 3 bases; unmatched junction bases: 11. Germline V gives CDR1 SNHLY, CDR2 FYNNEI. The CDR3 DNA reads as TGTGCCAGCAGTGAAGCAGGCCCCGGGGAGGGAGGCTACGAGCAGTACTTC. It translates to CASSEAGPGEGGYEQYF.

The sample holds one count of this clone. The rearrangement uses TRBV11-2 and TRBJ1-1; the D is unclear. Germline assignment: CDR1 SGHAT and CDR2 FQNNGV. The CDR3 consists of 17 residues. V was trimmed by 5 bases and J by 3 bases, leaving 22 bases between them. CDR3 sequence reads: CASSPRGELWVDTEAFF. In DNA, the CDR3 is TGTGCCAGCAGCCCCCGTGGAGAGCTTTGGGTCGACACTGAAGCTTTCTTT.

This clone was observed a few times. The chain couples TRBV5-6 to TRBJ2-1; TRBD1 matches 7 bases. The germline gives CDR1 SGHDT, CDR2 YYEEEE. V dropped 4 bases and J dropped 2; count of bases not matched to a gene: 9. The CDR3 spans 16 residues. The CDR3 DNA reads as TGTGCCAGCAGCCCCACCGACAGGGCGCCCTACAATGAGCAGTTCTTC. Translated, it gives CASSPTDRAPYNEQFF.

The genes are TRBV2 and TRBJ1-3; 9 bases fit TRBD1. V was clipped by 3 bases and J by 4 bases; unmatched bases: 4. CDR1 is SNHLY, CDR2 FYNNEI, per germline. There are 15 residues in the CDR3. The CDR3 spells CASSDTGGFGNTIYF. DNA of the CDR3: TGTGCCAGCAGTGATACAGGGGGCTTCGGAAACACCATATATTTT.

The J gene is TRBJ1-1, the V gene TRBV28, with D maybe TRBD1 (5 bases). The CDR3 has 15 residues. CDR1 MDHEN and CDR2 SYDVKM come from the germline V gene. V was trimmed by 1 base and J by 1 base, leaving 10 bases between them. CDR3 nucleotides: TGTGCCAGCAGTTTATTTCGGACATCGAACACTGAAGCTTTCTTT. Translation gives CASSLFRTSNTEAFF.

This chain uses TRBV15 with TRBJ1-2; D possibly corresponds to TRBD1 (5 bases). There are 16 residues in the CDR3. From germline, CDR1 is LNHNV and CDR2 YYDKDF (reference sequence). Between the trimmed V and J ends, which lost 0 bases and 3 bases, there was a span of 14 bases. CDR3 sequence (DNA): TGTGCCACCAGCAGAGATCGGGGGGGTATAGACTATGGCTACACCTTC. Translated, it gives CATSRDRGGIDYGYTF.

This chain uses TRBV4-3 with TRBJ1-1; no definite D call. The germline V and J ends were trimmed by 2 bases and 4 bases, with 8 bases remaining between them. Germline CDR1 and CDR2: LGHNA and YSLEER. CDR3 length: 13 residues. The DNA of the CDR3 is TGCGCCAGCAGCCAACGCCTCGGCACTGAAGCTTTCTTT. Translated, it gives CASSQRLGTEAFF.

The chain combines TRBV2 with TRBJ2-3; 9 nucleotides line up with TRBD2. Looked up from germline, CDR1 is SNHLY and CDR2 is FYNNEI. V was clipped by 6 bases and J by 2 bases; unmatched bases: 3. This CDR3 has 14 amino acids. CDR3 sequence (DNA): TGTGCCAGCAGAGCGGGGGGAGACACAGATACGCAGTATTTT. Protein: CASRAGGDTDTQYF.

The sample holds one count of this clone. The CDR3 here is CSANDAGTQYGYTF. CDR3 sequence (DNA): TGCAGCGCCAATGACGCCGGGACACAATATGGCTACACCTTC. This chain joins TRBV29-1 and TRBJ1-2, with D perhaps matching TRBD1 (6 bases). CDR1 is SQVTM and CDR2 is ANQGSEA in the germline V gene. Between the trimmed V and J ends, which lost 7 bases and 5 bases, there was a span of 20 bases. This CDR3 has 14 residues.

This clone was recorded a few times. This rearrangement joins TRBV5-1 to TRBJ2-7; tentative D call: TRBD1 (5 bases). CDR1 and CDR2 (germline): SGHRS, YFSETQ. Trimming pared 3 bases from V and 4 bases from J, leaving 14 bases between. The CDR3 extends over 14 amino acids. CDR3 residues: CASSWGGAIYEQYF. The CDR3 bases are TGCGCCAGCAGCTGGGGTGGGGCCATTTACGAGCAGTACTTC.

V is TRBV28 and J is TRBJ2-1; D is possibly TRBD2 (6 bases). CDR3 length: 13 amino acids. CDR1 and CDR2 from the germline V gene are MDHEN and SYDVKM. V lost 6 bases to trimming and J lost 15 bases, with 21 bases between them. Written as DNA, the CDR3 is TGTGCCAGCAGCCCTCCTCCCGGGACTCCCTCGTTCTTC. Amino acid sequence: CASSPPPGTPSFF. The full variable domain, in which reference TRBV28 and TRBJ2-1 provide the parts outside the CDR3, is DVKVTQSSRYLVKRTGEKVFLECVQDMDHENMFWYRQDPGLGLRLIYFSYDVKMKEKGDIPEGYSVSREKKERFSLILESASTNQTSMYLCASSPPPGTPSFFGPGTRLTVL.

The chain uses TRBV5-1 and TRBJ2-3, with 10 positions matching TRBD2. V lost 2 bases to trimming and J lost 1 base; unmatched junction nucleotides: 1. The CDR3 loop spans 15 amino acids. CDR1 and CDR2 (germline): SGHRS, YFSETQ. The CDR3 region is CASSFLAGGTDTQYF. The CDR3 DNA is TGCGCCAGCAGCTTCCTAGCGGGGGGCACAGATACGCAGTATTTT.

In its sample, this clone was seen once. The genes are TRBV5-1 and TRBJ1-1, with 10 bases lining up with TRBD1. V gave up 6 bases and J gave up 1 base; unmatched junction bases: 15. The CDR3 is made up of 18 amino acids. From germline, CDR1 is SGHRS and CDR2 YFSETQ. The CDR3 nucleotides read TGCGCCAGCACCCTTCTACCCGGGACAGGGGTGACGAACACTGAAGCTTTCTTT. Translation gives CASTLLPGTGVTNTEAFF.

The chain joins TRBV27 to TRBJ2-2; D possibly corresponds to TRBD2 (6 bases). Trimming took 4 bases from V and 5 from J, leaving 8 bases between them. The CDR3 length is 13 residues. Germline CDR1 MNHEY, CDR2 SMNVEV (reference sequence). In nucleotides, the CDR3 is TGTGCCAGCAGTTGGGGGGAGACCGGGGAGCTGTTTTTT. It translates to CASSWGETGELFF.

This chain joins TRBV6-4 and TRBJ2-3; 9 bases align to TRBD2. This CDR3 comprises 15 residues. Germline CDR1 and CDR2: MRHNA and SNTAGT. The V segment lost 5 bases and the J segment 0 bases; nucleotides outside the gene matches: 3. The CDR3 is CASSRLAGSTDTQYF. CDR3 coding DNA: TGTGCCAGCAGTCGGCTAGCGGGAAGCACAGATACGCAGTATTTT.

This chain's CDR3 is CATSRGFGTDTQYF. The CDR3, as DNA: TGTGCCACCAGCAGAGGTTTCGGCACAGATACGCAGTATTTT. V is TRBV15 and J is TRBJ2-3; no reliable D call. CDR1 and CDR2 (germline): LNHNV, YYDKDF (reference sequence). Trimming took 1 base from V and 1 from J, leaving 6 bases between them. The CDR3 loop spans 14 amino acids.